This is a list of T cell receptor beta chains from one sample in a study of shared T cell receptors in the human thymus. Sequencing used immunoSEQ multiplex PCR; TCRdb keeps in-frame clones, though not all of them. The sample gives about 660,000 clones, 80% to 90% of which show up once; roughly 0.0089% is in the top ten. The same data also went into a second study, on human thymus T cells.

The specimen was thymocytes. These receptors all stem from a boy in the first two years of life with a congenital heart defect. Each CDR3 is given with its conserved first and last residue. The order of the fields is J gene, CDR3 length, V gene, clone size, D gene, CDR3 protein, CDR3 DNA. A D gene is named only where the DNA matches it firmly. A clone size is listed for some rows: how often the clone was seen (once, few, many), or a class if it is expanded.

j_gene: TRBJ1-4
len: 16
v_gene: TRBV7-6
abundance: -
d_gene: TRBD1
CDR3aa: CASSTGQGAKDEKLFF
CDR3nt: TGTGCCAGCAGCACGGGACAGGGGGCAAAGGATGAAAAACTGTTTTTT

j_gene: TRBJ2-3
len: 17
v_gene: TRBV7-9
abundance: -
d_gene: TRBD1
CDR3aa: CASSSARGQGIADTQYF
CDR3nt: TGTGCCAGCAGCTCCGCTCGGGGACAGGGCATTGCGGATACGCAGTATTTT

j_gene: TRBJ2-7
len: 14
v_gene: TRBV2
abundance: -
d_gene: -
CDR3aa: CASSEGLLPYEQYF
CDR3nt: TGTGCCAGCAGTGAGGGGCTTCTCCCCTACGAGCAGTACTTC

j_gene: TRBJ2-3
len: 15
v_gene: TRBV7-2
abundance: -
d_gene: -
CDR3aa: CASGQDHSGTDTQYF
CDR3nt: TGTGCCAGCGGCCAGGACCATTCGGGAACAGATACGCAGTATTTT

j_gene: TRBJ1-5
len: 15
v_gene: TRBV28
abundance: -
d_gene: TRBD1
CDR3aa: CASLGAGGLRQPQHF
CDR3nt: TGTGCCAGCCTTGGGGCAGGGGGCTTGAGGCAGCCCCAGCATTTT

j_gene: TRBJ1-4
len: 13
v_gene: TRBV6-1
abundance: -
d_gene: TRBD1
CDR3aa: CASRPGQGREGFF
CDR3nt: TGTGCCAGCAGACCGGGACAGGGAAGGGAAGGGTTTTTT

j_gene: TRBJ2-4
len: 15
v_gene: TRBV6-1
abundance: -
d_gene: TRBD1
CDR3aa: CASSADRDAKNIQYF
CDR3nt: TGTGCCAGCAGTGCCGACAGGGATGCCAAAAACATTCAGTACTTC

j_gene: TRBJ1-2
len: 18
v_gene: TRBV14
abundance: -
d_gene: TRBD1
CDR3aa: CASSRKTPGTGDPYGYTF
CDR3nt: TGTGCCAGCAGCCGTAAAACTCCGGGGACAGGGGACCCCTATGGCTACACCTTC

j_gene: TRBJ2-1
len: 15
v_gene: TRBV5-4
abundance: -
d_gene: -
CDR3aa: CASSLDRERYNEQFF
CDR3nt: TGTGCCAGCAGCTTGGACAGGGAGCGGTACAATGAGCAGTTCTTC

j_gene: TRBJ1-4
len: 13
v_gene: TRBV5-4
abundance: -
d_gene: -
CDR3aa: CASSPDSNEKLFF
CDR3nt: TGTGCCAGCAGCCCGGACAGTAATGAAAAACTGTTTTTT

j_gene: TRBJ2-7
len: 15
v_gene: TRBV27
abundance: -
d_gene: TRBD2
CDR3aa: CASSFEGLPYYEQYF
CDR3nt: TGTGCCAGCAGTTTTGAGGGACTACCATACTACGAGCAGTACTTC

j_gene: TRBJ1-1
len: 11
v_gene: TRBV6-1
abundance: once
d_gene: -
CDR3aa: CASSKDREAFF
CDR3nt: TGTGCCAGCAGTAAAGACAGGGAAGCTTTCTTT

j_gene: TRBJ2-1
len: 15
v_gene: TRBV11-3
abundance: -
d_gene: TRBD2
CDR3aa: CASSSGTSGSNEQFF
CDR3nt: TGTGCCAGCAGCTCGGGAACTAGCGGGAGCAATGAGCAGTTCTTC

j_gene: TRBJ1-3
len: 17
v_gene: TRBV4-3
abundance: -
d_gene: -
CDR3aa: CASSQVLSGGSGNTIYF
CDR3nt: TGCGCCAGCAGCCAAGTATTAAGTGGAGGGTCTGGAAACACCATATATTTT

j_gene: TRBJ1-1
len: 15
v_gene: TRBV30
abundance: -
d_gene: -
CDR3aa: CAWRGAWAGRTEAFF
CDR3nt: TGTGCCTGGAGGGGAGCGTGGGCAGGAAGGACTGAAGCTTTCTTT

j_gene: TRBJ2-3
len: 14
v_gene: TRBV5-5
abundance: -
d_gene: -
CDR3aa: CASSLGQNPDTQYF
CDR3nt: TGTGCCAGCAGCTTGGGACAGAATCCCGATACGCAGTATTTT

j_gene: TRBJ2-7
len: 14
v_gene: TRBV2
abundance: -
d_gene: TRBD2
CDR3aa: CASSERTSLREQYF
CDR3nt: TGTGCCAGCAGTGAAAGGACTAGCCTACGAGAGCAGTACTTC

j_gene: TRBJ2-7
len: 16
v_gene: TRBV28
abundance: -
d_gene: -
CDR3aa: CASSFGLRGKEYEQYF
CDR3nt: TGTGCCAGCAGTTTCGGCCTCAGGGGCAAGGAATACGAGCAGTACTTC

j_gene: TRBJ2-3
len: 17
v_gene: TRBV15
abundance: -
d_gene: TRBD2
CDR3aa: CATSRDLPSGGTDTQYF
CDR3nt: TGTGCCACCAGCAGAGACCTCCCTAGCGGGGGCACAGATACGCAGTATTTT

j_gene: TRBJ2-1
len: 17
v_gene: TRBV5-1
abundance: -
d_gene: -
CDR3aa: CASSPKGRDFYYNEQFF
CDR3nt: TGCGCCAGCAGCCCGAAGGGCCGGGACTTCTACTACAATGAGCAGTTCTTC

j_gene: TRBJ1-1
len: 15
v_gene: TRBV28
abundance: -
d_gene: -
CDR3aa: CASSCIRVEDTEAFF
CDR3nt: TGTGCCAGCAGTTGCATCAGGGTAGAGGACACTGAAGCTTTCTTT

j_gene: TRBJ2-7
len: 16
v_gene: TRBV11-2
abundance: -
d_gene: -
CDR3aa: CASSFGTWWASYEQYF
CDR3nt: TGTGCCAGCAGCTTCGGGACTTGGTGGGCATCCTACGAGCAGTACTTC

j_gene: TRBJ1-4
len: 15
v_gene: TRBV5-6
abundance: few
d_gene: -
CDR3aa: CASSPGGSPNEKLFF
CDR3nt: TGTGCCAGCAGCCCGGGTGGGAGCCCGAATGAAAAACTGTTTTTT

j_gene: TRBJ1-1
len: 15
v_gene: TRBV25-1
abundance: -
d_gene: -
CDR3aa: CASSPNREFNTEAFF
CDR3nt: TGTGCCAGCAGCCCCAACAGGGAGTTCAACACTGAAGCTTTCTTT

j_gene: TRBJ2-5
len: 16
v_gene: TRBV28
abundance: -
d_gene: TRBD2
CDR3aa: CASSFRSSGREETQYF
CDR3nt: TGTGCCAGCAGTTTTCGGTCTAGCGGGAGAGAAGAGACCCAGTACTTC

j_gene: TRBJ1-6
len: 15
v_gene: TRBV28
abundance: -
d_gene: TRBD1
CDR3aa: CASAYETGYNSPLHF
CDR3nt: TGTGCCAGCGCTTACGAGACAGGGTATAATTCACCCCTCCACTTT

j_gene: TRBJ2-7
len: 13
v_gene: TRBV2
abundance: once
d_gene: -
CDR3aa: CASSEDRSYEQYF
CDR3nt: TGTGCCAGCAGTGAAGACAGATCCTACGAGCAGTACTTC

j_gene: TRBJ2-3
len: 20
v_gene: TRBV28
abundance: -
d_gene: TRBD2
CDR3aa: CASSLYRTSGESSSTDTQYF
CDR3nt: TGTGCCAGCAGTCTATACCGGACTAGCGGGGAATCATCTAGCACAGATACGCAGTATTTT

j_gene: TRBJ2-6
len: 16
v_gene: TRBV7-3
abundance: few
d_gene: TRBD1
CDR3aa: CASSPEVRGQANVLTF
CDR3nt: TGTGCCAGCAGCCCAGAGGTCAGGGGGCAGGCCAACGTCCTGACTTTC

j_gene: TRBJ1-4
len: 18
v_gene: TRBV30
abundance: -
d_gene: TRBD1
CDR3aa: CAWSGGQNNARTNEKLFF
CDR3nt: TGTGCCTGGAGTGGGGGACAGAACAACGCGCGTACTAATGAAAAACTGTTTTTT

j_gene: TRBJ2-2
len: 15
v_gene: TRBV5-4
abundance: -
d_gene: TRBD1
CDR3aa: CASSRTGPNTGELFF
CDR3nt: TGTGCCAGCAGCCGGACAGGGCCGAACACCGGGGAGCTGTTTTTT

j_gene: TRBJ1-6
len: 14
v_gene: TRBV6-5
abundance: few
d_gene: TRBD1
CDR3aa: CASSHDREISPLHF
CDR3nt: TGTGCCAGCAGTCACGACAGGGAAATTTCACCCCTCCACTTT

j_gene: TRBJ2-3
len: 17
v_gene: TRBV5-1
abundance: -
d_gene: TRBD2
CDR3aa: CASRHWEAGVPPDTQYF
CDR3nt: TGCGCCAGCAGGCATTGGGAAGCGGGGGTTCCACCAGATACGCAGTATTTT

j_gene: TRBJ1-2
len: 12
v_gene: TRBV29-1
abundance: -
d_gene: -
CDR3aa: CSVESRVDGYTF
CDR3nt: TGCAGCGTTGAAAGCAGGGTTGATGGCTACACCTTC

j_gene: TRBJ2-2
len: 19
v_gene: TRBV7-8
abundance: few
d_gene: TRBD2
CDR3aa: CASSLAPGASGPRTGELFF
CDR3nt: TGTGCCAGCAGCTTAGCGCCCGGGGCTAGCGGCCCCCGAACCGGGGAGCTGTTTTTT

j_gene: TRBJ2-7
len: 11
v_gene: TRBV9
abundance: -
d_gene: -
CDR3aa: CASGGRGEQYF
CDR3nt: TGTGCCAGCGGGGGGAGGGGGGAGCAGTACTTC

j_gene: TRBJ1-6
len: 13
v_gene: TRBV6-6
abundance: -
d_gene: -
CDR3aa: CASPSNWDSPLHF
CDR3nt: TGTGCCAGCCCCTCGAATTGGGACTCCCCCCTCCACTTT

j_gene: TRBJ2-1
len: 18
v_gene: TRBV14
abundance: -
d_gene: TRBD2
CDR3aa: CASSRNRERGSSYNEQFF
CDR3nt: TGTGCCAGCAGCCGAAACCGAGAGCGGGGGAGCTCCTACAATGAGCAGTTCTTC